The 3 T cell receptor beta chains presented below share a single source sample, sequenced in a study of spatial heterogeneity in lung cancer. MiXCR was run by TCRdb on the 5' RACE reads, yielding one entry per CDR3 protein. The sample includes some 25,000 distinct CDR3 sequences, about 4.3% seen only once; the top ten take roughly 5%. The time point was: sample taken at primary tumor resection. The source was PBMCs, collected at surgery. All receptors derive from a male donor with early-stage non-small cell lung cancer.

This clonotype was observed many times. The chain joins TRBV5-1 to TRBJ2-3; D ambiguous. Per the germline V gene, CDR1 is SGHRS and CDR2 is YFSETQ. V was pared by 2 bases and J by 6 bases, with 7 bases between. This CDR3 has 12 residues. The CDR3 protein is CASSFAADTQYF. The CDR3 DNA is TGCGCCAGCAGCTTTGCAGCCGATACGCAGTATTTT.

The gene calls are TRBV20-1 and TRBJ1-4; 7 bases match TRBD1. The J segment lost 4 bases and the V segment lost 6 bases, leaving 11 bases of the junction unmatched. This CDR3 has 15 residues. Germline-derived CDR1 and CDR2 are DFQATT and SNEGSKA (reference sequence). This CDR3 reads CSAPDPGQLNEKLFF. The CDR3 DNA is TGCAGTGCCCCAGACCCGGGACAGCTTAATGAAAAACTGTTTTTT.

Ten or more counts support this clonotype. The rearrangement links TRBV29-1 to TRBJ2-1, with a tentative D call TRBD2 (6 bases). CDR1 SQVTM and CDR2 ANQGSEA come from the germline V gene. The V gene lost 2 bases and the J gene lost 6 bases, with 8 bases spanning the gap. There are 12 residues in the CDR3. The CDR3 is CSVEWGGNEQFF. The CDR3 DNA follows: TGCAGCGTTGAATGGGGAGGCAATGAGCAGTTCTTC.